This TCR beta chain is drawn from a study of blood T cells in healthy people across ages. The CDR3 totals 15 residues. The V end lost 4 bases, the J end lost 0 bases, and 14 bases lay between the germline ends. CDR1 and CDR2 from the germline V gene are SGHRS and YFSETQ. There are a few counts of this clonotype. Together with a sample-barcoded 5' primer, a J-beta primer mix was included in a second PCR lasting about 6 to 11 cycles. TCRdb processed the 5' RACE reads anew with MiXCR; each CDR3 protein has one entry. Found here are more than 1.4 million distinct CDR3 sequences, around two fifths of them singletons; the top ten hold 7.9%.

This rearrangement joins TRBV5-1 to TRBJ2-7; weak D call: TRBD1 (7 bases). The sample consisted of blood. The TCR sequence derives from a woman between 18 and 30 years old in good health. The CDR3 nucleotides read TGCGCCAGCAGCCTTGGAGGGACAGACTCCTACGAGCAGTACTTC. Protein product: CASSLGGTDSYEQYF.